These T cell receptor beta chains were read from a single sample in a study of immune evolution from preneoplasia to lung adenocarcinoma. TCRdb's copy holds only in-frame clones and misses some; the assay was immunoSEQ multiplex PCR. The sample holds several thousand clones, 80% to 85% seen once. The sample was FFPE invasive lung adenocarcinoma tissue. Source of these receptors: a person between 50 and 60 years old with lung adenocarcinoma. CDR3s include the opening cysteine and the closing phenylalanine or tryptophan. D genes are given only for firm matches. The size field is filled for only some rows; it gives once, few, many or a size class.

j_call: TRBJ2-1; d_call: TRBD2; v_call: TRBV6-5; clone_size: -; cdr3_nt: TGTGCCAGCAGTTACCGGCGGGTAGAGCGGGGGAATGAGCAGTTCTTC; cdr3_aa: CASSYRRVERGNEQFF
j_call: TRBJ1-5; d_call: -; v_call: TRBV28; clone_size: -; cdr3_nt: TGTGCCAGCACACCATTCCTCAGCAGCAATCAGCCCCAGCATTTT; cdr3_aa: CASTPFLSSNQPQHF
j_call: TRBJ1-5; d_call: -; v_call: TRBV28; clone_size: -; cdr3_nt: TGTGCCAGCAGTTCCCCTGGCAGGGCATCCAATCAGCCCCAGCATTTT; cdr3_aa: CASSSPGRASNQPQHF
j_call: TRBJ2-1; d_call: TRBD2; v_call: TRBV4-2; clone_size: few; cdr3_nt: TGTGCCAGCAGCCAAGCTTTCTCCGGGACTACTAGCCATGAGCAGTTCTTC; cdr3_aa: CASSQAFSGTTSHEQFF
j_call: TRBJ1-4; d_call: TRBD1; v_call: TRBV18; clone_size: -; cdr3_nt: TGTGCCAGCTCAACAGGGGGACTTGAAAAACTGTTTTTT; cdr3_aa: CASSTGGLEKLFF
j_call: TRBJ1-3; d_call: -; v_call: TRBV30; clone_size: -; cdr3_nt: TGTGCCTGGAGTGTACCTAGGACAGCCAGAAACACCATATATTTT; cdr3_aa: CAWSVPRTARNTIYF
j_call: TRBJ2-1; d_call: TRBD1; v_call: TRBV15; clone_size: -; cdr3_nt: TGTGCCACCAGCATCGGGACAGACTCCAACAATGAGCAGTTCTTC; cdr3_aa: CATSIGTDSNNEQFF
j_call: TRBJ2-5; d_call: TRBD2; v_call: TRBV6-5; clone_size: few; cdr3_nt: TGTGCCAGCAGCTGGGGACTAGATCCAGAGACCCAGTACTTC; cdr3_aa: CASSWGLDPETQYF
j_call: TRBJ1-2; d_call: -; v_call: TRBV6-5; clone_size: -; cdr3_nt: TGTGCCAGCATTCACTTTGGGGGAGGAGGCTACACCTTC; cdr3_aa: CASIHFGGGGYTF
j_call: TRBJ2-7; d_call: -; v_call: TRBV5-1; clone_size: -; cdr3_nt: TGCGCCAGCAGCATGGGCGGGACCTACGAGCAGTACTTC; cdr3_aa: CASSMGGTYEQYF